This T cell receptor (beta chain) is from a study of blood T cell repertoires in COVID-19. Whole-study context: Sources were T cells, B-cell-depleted T cells, or PBMCs; the material itself was cDNA or gDNA.

The CDR3 has 14 amino acids. The V gene end was trimmed by 4 bases and the J gene end by 7 bases; junction bases not matched to a gene: 8. Germline CDR1 KGHSH, CDR2 LQKENI. Profiled with immunoSEQ multiplex PCR; TCRdb holds only in-frame clones, not every one. The sample shows 150,000 to 200,000 clones, 89% of them seen only once. The sequenced material came from PBMCs or T cells enriched from blood (not recorded which). The genes are TRBV18 and TRBJ1-1; 8 bases are a match to TRBD1. The receptor comes from a woman aged 40-49 years with acute COVID-19. In nucleotides, the CDR3 is TGTGCCAGCTCACAGGACAGGGCAATTGGTGAAGCTTTCTTT. It codes for CASSQDRAIGEAFF.